This TCR beta chain was recovered during a study of blood T cell repertoires in COVID-19. This clone has just one count. The data were produced by immunoSEQ multiplex PCR, yet TCRdb's version contains in-frame clones alone and is incomplete. The profile covers about 480,000 clones, with roughly 87% appearing a single time and under 2.5% taken by the ten largest. The CDR3 length is 16 residues. Trimming at V came to 1 base and at J to 10 bases, leaving 13 bases not matched to a gene. The germline CDR1 and CDR2 sequences are SGHDN and FVKESK. Living in about two dozen US areas, the participants were between 18 and 89 years of age. The study assigned cohorts using participant-reported clinical history.

This chain connects TRBV14 to TRBJ2-1; 7 bases match TRBD2. The sequence was obtained from a woman younger than 30 with acute COVID-19. Material: PBMCs or T cells enriched from blood (not recorded which). For the CDR3, the DNA is TGTGCCAGCAGCCAAGCCGGGGGAGGGCCTCTTGTGGAGCAGTTCTTC. This sequence encodes CASSQAGGGPLVEQFF. Full variable domain (rest looked up from reference TRBV14 and TRBJ2-1): EAGVTQFPSHSVIEKGQTVTLRCDPISGHDNLYWYRRVMGKEIKFLLHFVKESKQDESGMPNNRFLAERTGGTYSTLKVQPAELEDSGVYFCASSQAGGGPLVEQFFGPGTRLTVL.